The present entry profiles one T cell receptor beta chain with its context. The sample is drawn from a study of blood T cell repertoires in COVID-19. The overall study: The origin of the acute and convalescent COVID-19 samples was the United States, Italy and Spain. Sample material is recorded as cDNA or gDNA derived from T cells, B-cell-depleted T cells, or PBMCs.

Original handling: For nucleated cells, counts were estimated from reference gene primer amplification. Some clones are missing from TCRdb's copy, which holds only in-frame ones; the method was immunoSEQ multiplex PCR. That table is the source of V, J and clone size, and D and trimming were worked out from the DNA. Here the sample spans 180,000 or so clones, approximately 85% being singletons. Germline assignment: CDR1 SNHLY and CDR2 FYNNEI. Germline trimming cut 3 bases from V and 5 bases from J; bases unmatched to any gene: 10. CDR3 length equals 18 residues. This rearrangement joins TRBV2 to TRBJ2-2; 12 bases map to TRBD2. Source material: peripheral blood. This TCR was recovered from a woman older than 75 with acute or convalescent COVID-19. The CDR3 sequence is CASSEASGGAGLTGELFF. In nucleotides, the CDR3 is TGTGCCAGCAGTGAGGCTAGCGGGGGGGCCGGATTAACCGGGGAGCTGTTTTTT.